A selection of T cell receptor beta chains follows, all from one sample in a study of blood T cells in healthy people across ages. TCRdb reprocessed the 5' RACE reads with MiXCR, giving one entry per CDR3 protein. The profile covers approximately 800,000 distinct CDR3 sequences, with roughly 56% appearing a single time and 20% to 30% taken by the ten largest. The sample comprised blood. The receptors were sampled from a man in his forties or fifties in good health. The CDR3 runs from the conserved cysteine through the conserved F or W. D genes are given only for firm matches. Expanded clones get a size class; other rows say once, few or many, or leave the size out.

clone_size	v_call	j_call	d_call	cdr3_aa	cdr3_nt
many	TRBV7-2	TRBJ2-3	TRBD1	CASSLRQGADTQYF	TGTGCCAGCAGCTTACGCCAGGGGGCAGATACGCAGTATTTT
.	TRBV5-1	TRBJ2-3	.	CASSLPASENADTQYF	TGCGCCAGCAGCTTGCCGGCTAGCGAGAACGCAGATACGCAGTATTTT
.	TRBV2	TRBJ2-1	TRBD1	CASSADRGPHNEQFF	TGTGCCAGCAGTGCGGATAGGGGGCCACACAATGAGCAGTTCTTC
.	TRBV5-1	TRBJ1-5	.	CASRATGSPSNQPQHF	TGCGCCAGCAGGGCCACCGGGAGCCCTTCCAATCAGCCCCAGCATTTT
.	TRBV27	TRBJ2-7	.	CASSLYRGAIDEQYF	TGTGCCAGCAGTTTATATCGGGGAGCAATTGACGAGCAGTACTTC
.	TRBV11-2	TRBJ2-2	.	CASRKVGNTGELFF	TGTGCCAGCCGGAAAGTGGGGAACACCGGGGAGCTGTTTTTT
.	TRBV29-1	TRBJ2-7	.	CSVAVSSYNEQYF	TGCAGCGTTGCTGTTAGCTCCTACAATGAGCAGTACTTC
.	TRBV7-3	TRBJ2-2	.	CASSRSVSDTGELFF	TGTGCCAGCAGCCGCAGTGTTAGCGACACCGGGGAGCTGTTTTTT
.	TRBV27	TRBJ2-7	TRBD1	CASSLFWDRDSYEQYF	TGTGCCAGCAGTTTATTCTGGGACAGGGACTCCTACGAGCAGTACTTC
.	TRBV6-2/TRBV6-3	TRBJ2-3	.	CASSRRTLGTDTQYF	TGTGCCAGCAGTCGACGGACACTAGGCACAGATACGCAGTATTTT
.	TRBV7-2	TRBJ1-2	TRBD1	CASSLVGGQNGYGYTF	TGTGCCAGCAGCTTAGTAGGGGGACAGAACGGCTATGGCTACACCTTC
.	TRBV7-2	TRBJ2-1	.	CASSPVTSVGNEQFF	TGTGCCAGCAGCCCAGTGACTAGTGTGGGCAATGAGCAGTTCTTC
.	TRBV7-2	TRBJ2-1	.	CASSLEGYFPRNEQFF	TGTGCCAGCAGCTTAGAAGGCTACTTTCCCCGCAATGAGCAGTTCTTC
.	TRBV20-1	TRBJ1-1	TRBD1	CSAPLPGQRRNTEAFF	TGCAGTGCGCCGCTCCCGGGACAGAGAAGAAACACTGAAGCTTTCTTT
few	TRBV10-3	TRBJ2-5	TRBD1	CAISVGTVLQETQYF	TGTGCCATCAGTGTTGGGACAGTACTCCAAGAGACCCAGTACTTC
.	TRBV24-1	TRBJ2-4	.	CATSDPDKNIQYF	TGTGCCACCAGTGACCCCGATAAAAACATTCAGTACTTC
.	TRBV20-1	TRBJ2-1	TRBD2	CSARDPSGGTNEQFF	TGCAGTGCTAGGGATCCTAGCGGGGGGACTAATGAGCAGTTCTTC
.	TRBV29-1	TRBJ2-1	TRBD2	CSVELAGGGNEQFF	TGCAGCGTTGAGCTGGCGGGAGGGGGCAATGAGCAGTTCTTC
few	TRBV6-2/TRBV6-3	TRBJ2-3	.	CASTDRGTADTQYF	TGTGCCAGCACGGACCGTGGCACAGCAGATACGCAGTATTTT
.	TRBV7-2	TRBJ2-7	.	CASSLELYNYEQYF	TGTGCCAGCAGCTTAGAACTTTACAACTACGAGCAGTACTTC
few	TRBV7-9	TRBJ2-1	.	CASSSDISPYNEQFF	TGTGCCAGCAGCTCCGACATTTCCCCTTACAATGAGCAGTTCTTC
.	TRBV25-1	TRBJ1-1	.	CASSEYNMNTEAFF	TGTGCCAGCAGTGAATATAACATGAACACTGAAGCTTTCTTT